This T cell receptor beta chain was identified during a study of PD-1 blockade in classical Hodgkin lymphoma. Findings and limits, study-wide: Whatever underlies the repertoire differences (possibly disease activity or prior therapy) remains undefined. Individuals initiating nivolumab under 1 year after ASCT were excluded.

Regarding time point: cycle 4 day 1 (C4D1), after five to seven weeks of nivolumab. Each patient relapsed following autologous stem cell transplantation, and prior brentuximab vedotin exposure differed. Data came from immunoSEQ multiplex PCR; TCRdb stores just in-frame clones and leaves some out. The sample records about 33,000 clones, around three quarters being singletons. Remarks on this clone: The target antigen is unknown.

Sequenced here: peripheral blood mononuclear cells (PBMCs), sampled before the fourth cycle of nivolumab. This receptor was obtained from a human donor with classical Hodgkin lymphoma.

The CDR3 is CASSYGGSSDTQYF. The CDR3 region has the DNA TGTGCCAGCAGTTACGGGGGATCATCAGATACGCAGTATTTT. The rearrangement uses TRBV6-5 and TRBJ2-3; the D gene could be TRBD1 or TRBD2 (5 bases each). Trimming took off 2 bases at V and 4 bases at J, with 10 bases between the two ends. Germline lookup yields CDR1 MNHEY and CDR2 SVGAGI. This CDR3 contains 14 residues.